This is a list of T cell receptor beta chains from one sample in a study of CD8 T cells in ankylosing spondylitis. TCRdb recomputed calls from the 5' RACE reads with MiXCR, one row per CDR3 protein. This table has about 360,000 distinct CDR3 sequences, about 15% appearing once. Sequences were obtained from blood, either unsorted or a sorted T cell fraction (not recorded which). The receptor source for this set is a male donor with ankylosing spondylitis or in good health (not recorded which). Each CDR3 is given without its conserved first and last residue.

TRBV5-6	TRBJ2-1	ASSLGGLAYNEQF
TRBV27	TRBJ1-1	ASRRQGGNTEAF
TRBV4-1	TRBJ2-3	ASSTHRGGRADTQY
TRBV10-3	TRBJ2-6	AISYRDVLT
TRBV9	TRBJ1-1	ASSVEAGKTEAF
TRBV12-3/TRBV12-4	TRBJ2-1	ASSFPGQGKRNEQF
TRBV12-3/TRBV12-4	TRBJ2-1	ASGLGGAYNEQF
TRBV3-1	TRBJ1-2	ASSQGERTYGYT
TRBV5-1	TRBJ2-1	ASSSGTGGYEQF
TRBV24-1	TRBJ2-1	ATSDRWDEQF
TRBV5-5	TRBJ2-7	ASSLGTSGTRGYEQY
TRBV6-5	TRBJ2-1	ASSYWTSGRADEQF
TRBV3-1	TRBJ2-6	ASSQDRVAGANVLT
TRBV11-2	TRBJ2-7	ASSPTDGGPYEQY
TRBV20-1	TRBJ2-1	SPLSGPLGEQF
TRBV10-3	TRBJ2-1	AIRIGGGPSNEQF
TRBV10-3	TRBJ1-1	AIGRTGGNTEAF
TRBV18	TRBJ2-1	ASSPGQQNNEQF
TRBV29-1	TRBJ2-3	SVGGLSADTQY
TRBV6-1	TRBJ1-1	ASSRGSPNSRAF
TRBV11-1	TRBJ2-2	ASSLRQSAGELF
TRBV4-1	TRBJ2-1	ASSRSGDSYNEQF
TRBV30	TRBJ1-1	AWSVPERWATEAF
TRBV5-1	TRBJ2-2	ASSLVRKNTGELF
TRBV5-1	TRBJ1-1	ASSWRAMNTEAF